These 8 T cell receptor beta chains came from one sample sequenced in a study of blood T cell repertoires in COVID-19. Repertoires were generated with immunoSEQ multiplex PCR, while TCRdb's copy carries only in-frame clones and drops some. The top ten hold about 11% of the sample, which has roughly 280,000 clones, 88% seen once. The specimen sequenced was peripheral blood. All receptors derive from a woman aged 25 to 39 with COVID-19, enrolled during active disease.

Here the CDR3 DNA reads TGTGCCAGCAGTTTATCTTCGGGAGTCTACCTCTACAATGAGCAGTTCTTC. Its translation: CASSLSSGVYLYNEQFF. The chain is built from TRBV27 and TRBJ2-1; a possible D gene is TRBD2 (6 bases). Between the trimmed V and J ends, which lost 0 bases and 3 bases, there was a span of 15 bases. Germline CDR1 MNHEY, CDR2 SMNVEV (reference sequence). The CDR3 contains 17 residues.

V and J are TRBV19 and TRBJ2-5, with 7 positions matching TRBD2. The CDR3 runs 11 residues. The V gene's germline CDR1 is LNHDA and CDR2 SQIVND (reference sequence). Trimming took 3 bases from V and 9 from J; bases not matched to a gene: 1. In nucleotides, the CDR3 is TGTGCCAGTAGTATTGGGGGGGCCCAGTACTTC. It yields the protein CASSIGGAQYF.

This rearrangement joins TRBV29-1 to TRBJ1-2; 10 bases align to TRBD1. The CDR3 has 14 residues. Trimming at V came to 7 bases and at J to 2 bases, leaving 7 bases not matched to a gene. CDR1 and CDR2 (germline): SQVTM, ANQGSEA. The CDR3 here is CSGPGTGANYGYTF. DNA of the CDR3: TGCAGCGGTCCCGGGACAGGGGCCAACTATGGCTACACCTTC.

CDR3 coding DNA: TGTGCCTGGAAGTCGGGGCGGAGGGGCACCTACAATGAGCAGTTCTTC. Its translation: CAWKSGRRGTYNEQFF. J is TRBJ2-1 and V is TRBV30; D might be TRBD2 (6 bases). The CDR3 is 16 amino acids. V lost 4 bases and J lost 2, with 18 bases in between. The germline V gene has CDR1 GTSNPN and CDR2 SVGIG (reference sequence).

The V and J genes are TRBV6-5 and TRBJ2-1; perhaps TRBD2 as D (5 bases). Germline V gives CDR1 MNHEY, CDR2 SVGAGI. The ends were cut back, 0 bases at V and 12 bases at J, with 12 bases in the middle. The CDR3 extends over 13 amino acids. CDR3: CASSYSKTGVQFF. The CDR3 DNA follows: TGTGCCAGCAGTTACTCTAAAACCGGGGTGCAGTTCTTC.

CDR3 in DNA: TGTGCCAGCTCACCGGGACAGGGGAAGCTATGGTATGGCTACACCTTC. Its protein is CASSPGQGKLWYGYTF. The chain carries TRBV18 and TRBJ1-2, with 10 bases that match TRBD1. Germline values: CDR1 KGHSH, CDR2 LQKENI. The length of the CDR3 is 16 residues. J was trimmed by 5 bases and V by 3 bases; bases with no gene match: 9.

V is TRBV18 and J is TRBJ1-1, with 8 bases fitting TRBD1. The CDR3 runs 17 residues. Germline V lookup: CDR1 KGHSH, CDR2 LQKENI. J lost 0 bases, V lost 6 bases, and 12 bases had no gene match. CDR3 sequence reads: CASSENRGTGLNTEAFF. CDR3 DNA: TGTGCCAGCTCGGAAAACCGGGGGACAGGACTGAACACTGAAGCTTTCTTT.

V usage is TRBV18 and J usage is TRBJ2-3; 7 bases align to TRBD2. With V trimmed by 0 bases and J by 2 bases, 5 bases remained unmatched. CDR1 and CDR2 (germline): KGHSH, LQKENI. This CDR3 is 16 amino acids long. The CDR3 is CASSPPMGGDTDTQYF. In DNA, the CDR3 is TGTGCCAGCTCACCACCGATGGGGGGGGACACAGATACGCAGTATTTT.